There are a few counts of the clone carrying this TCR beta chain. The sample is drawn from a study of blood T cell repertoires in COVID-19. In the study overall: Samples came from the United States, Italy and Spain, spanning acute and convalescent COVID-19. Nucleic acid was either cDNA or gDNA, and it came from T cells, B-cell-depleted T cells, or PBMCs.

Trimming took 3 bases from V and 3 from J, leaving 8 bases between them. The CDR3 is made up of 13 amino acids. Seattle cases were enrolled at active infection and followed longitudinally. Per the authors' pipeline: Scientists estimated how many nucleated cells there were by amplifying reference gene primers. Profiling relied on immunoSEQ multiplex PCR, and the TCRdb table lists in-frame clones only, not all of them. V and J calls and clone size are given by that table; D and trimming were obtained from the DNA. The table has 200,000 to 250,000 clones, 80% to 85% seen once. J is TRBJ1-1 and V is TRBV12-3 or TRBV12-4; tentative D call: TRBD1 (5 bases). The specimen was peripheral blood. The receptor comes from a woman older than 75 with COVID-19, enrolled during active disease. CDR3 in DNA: TGTGCCAGCAGTTTCCGCAGGGACACTGAAGCTTTCTTT. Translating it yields CASSFRRDTEAFF.